What follows are 31 T cell receptor beta chains derived from one specimen sequenced in a study of T cells in Graves' hyperthyroidism and ophthalmopathy. RNA transcripts yielded amplified TCR beta CDR3 regions. First-round RT-PCR with HTBI primers amplified the TCR CDR3 region. TCRdb re-called the multiplex PCR reads with MiXCR, one entry per CDR3 protein. There are roughly 510,000 distinct CDR3 sequences in the sample; 40% to 50% occur only once, and about two fifths lies in the top ten. Sequencing was carried out using peripheral blood or thyroid tissue (not recorded which). These receptors originate from an adult woman with Graves' disease, either hyperthyroidism or ophthalmopathy (not recorded which).

This clonotype has ten or more counts. The rearrangement links TRBV7-8 to TRBJ2-7, with unresolved D. V was pared by 1 base and J by 1 base, with 5 bases between. This CDR3 region has 13 residues. The germline gives CDR1 SGHVS, CDR2 FQNEAQ. The CDR3 here is CASSLGPSYEQYF. The DNA of the CDR3 is TGTGCCAGCAGCTTAGGACCTTCCTACGAGCAGTACTTC.

This clonotype was counted many times. V and J are TRBV20-1 and TRBJ1-2; no firm D call. Trimming left V 1 base short and J 2 bases short, with 14 bases between. CDR1 DFQATT and CDR2 SNEGSKA come from the germline V gene (reference sequence). This CDR3 is built from 15 residues. CDR3 sequence reads: CSARAYTELNYGYTF. CDR3 DNA sequence: TGCAGTGCTAGAGCATATACAGAACTCAACTATGGCTACACCTTC.

This clonotype came up many times. The CDR3 DNA reads TGTGCCAGCAGCTTAAGTTCCGGACATCATTACGAGCAGTACTTC. Translated: CASSLSSGHHYEQYF. The chain combines TRBV7-9 with TRBJ2-7, with a possible D match to TRBD1 (5 bases). The germline V and J ends were trimmed by 2 bases and 4 bases, with 15 bases remaining between them. Looked up from germline, CDR1 is SEHNR and CDR2 is FQNEAQ (reference sequence). The CDR3 has 15 residues. Full variable domain (remainder filled in from reference TRBV7-9 and TRBJ2-7): DTGVSQNPRHKITKRGQNVTFRCDPISEHNRLYWYRQTLGQGPEFLTYFQNEAQLEKSRLLSDRFSAERPKGSFSTLEIQRTEQGDSAMYLCASSLSSGHHYEQYFGPGTRLTVT.

This clonotype was seen ten or more times. The gene calls are TRBV11-2 and TRBJ2-7; a weak D match, TRBD2 (6 bases). Germline values: CDR1 SGHAT, CDR2 FQNNGV. This CDR3 is built from 14 residues. V was shortened by 3 bases and J by 3 bases, with 12 bases between the two germline ends. CDR3 DNA sequence: TGTGCCAGCAGCTTCAGCCGGGACTTCTACGAGCAGTACTTC. It specifies CASSFSRDFYEQYF.

This chain links TRBV25-1 with TRBJ1-4, with 7 positions matching TRBD1. V lost 8 bases, J lost 4 bases, and 7 bases stayed unmatched. Germline CDR1 is MGHDK and CDR2 is SYGVNS. The CDR3 runs 14 residues. The CDR3 nucleotides read TGTGCCAGCGTGGGGGGGACAGTTAATGAAAAACTGTTTTTT. It specifies CASVGGTVNEKLFF.

About this clonotype itself: The junction shows a germline mismatch at one end, possibly a read error. The chain employs TRBV18 and TRBJ1-4, with TRBD1 identical over 9 bases. CDR1 and CDR2 (germline): KGHSH, LQKENI. This CDR3 comprises 14 residues. The CDR3 loop reads CASSRRDRDEKLVF. Written as DNA, the CDR3 is TGTGCCAGCTCTCGCCGGGACAGGGATGAAAAACTGGTTTTT.

J is TRBJ2-5 and V is TRBV10-3; possible D gene TRBD1, 6 bases. This CDR3 contains 14 residues. Germline assignment: CDR1 ENHRY and CDR2 SYGVKD. V lost 0 bases, J lost 4 bases, and 9 bases lay in between. CDR3 sequence (DNA): TGTGCCATCAGTGAGTCACCAGGGGCAGAGACCCAGTACTTC. This gives the protein CAISESPGAETQYF.

This clonotype has ten or more counts. The J gene is TRBJ2-5, the V gene TRBV10-3, with a possible D match to TRBD2 (5 bases). CDR1 ENHRY and CDR2 SYGVKD come from the germline V gene. The CDR3 has 14 residues. Between the trimmed V and J ends, which lost 7 bases and 2 bases, there was a span of 14 bases. The DNA for the CDR3 is TGTGCCATCAAGGCGGGCAGTCCTCAAGAGACCCAGTACTTC. Residues: CAIKAGSPQETQYF.

This clonotype was counted many times. The V call is TRBV14, the J call TRBJ1-4; D is perhaps TRBD1 (5 bases). CDR3 length: 12 amino acids. Germline-derived CDR1 and CDR2 are SGHDN and FVKESK. V shed 5 bases and J shed 10 bases, with 11 bases lying between them. In DNA, the CDR3 is TGTGCCAGCAGCTCCGGGGGAATAAAACTGTTTTTT. It specifies CASSSGGIKLFF.

This clonotype was found many times. This chain links TRBV20-1 with TRBJ1-1; no clear D gene. V was pared by 3 bases and J by 6 bases, with 11 bases between. The CDR3 covers 12 residues. Germline CDR1 and CDR2: DFQATT and SNEGSKA (reference sequence). Here the CDR3 DNA reads TGCAGTGCTAGGAAGGTTTGGGCTGAAGCTTTCTTT. As protein: CSARKVWAEAFF.

The V and J genes are TRBV20-1 and TRBJ2-3; 11 bases are shared with TRBD2. The length of the CDR3 is 15 residues. Germline V gives CDR1 DFQATT, CDR2 SNEGSKA (reference sequence). The DNA for the CDR3 is TGCAGCGTGACCTTACTAGCGGGAGTCCTAGATACGCAGTATTTT. Encoded protein: CSVTLLAGVLDTQYF.

Only one count was recorded for this clonotype. The V and J genes are TRBV29-1 and TRBJ1-2; D might be TRBD1 (6 bases). This CDR3 is built from 12 residues. Germline assignment: CDR1 SQVTM and CDR2 ANQGSEA. Trimming pared 4 bases from V and 11 bases from J, leaving 17 bases between. The CDR3 loop is CSVVEGEGWYTF. CDR3 nucleotide sequence: TGCAGCGTTGTTGAGGGGGAAGGGTGGTACACCTTC.

Of note for this clonotype: The junction departs from germline at one end; a sequencing error may be responsible. The CDR3 region is CASSQDRERAFF. The CDR3 DNA sequence: TGCGCCAGCAGCCAAGATCGGGAAAGGGCTTTCTTT. The genes are TRBV7-9 and TRBJ1-1; D gene unclear. There are 12 residues in the CDR3. Per the germline V gene, CDR1 is SEHNR and CDR2 is FQNEAQ (reference sequence).

This clonotype was seen many times. This chain joins TRBV6-5 and TRBJ2-5; D may be TRBD1 (5 bases). This CDR3 is built from 16 residues. Germline lookup yields CDR1 MNHEY and CDR2 SVGAGI. With 0 bases removed from V and 5 bases from J, the gap between germline ends came to 16 bases. This CDR3 reads CASSYSRWTFRETQYF. Written as DNA, the CDR3 is TGTGCCAGCAGTTACTCCCGTTGGACATTTCGGGAGACCCAGTACTTC.

In its sample, this clonotype was seen many times. This sequence joins TRBV4-1 and TRBJ1-2; 9 nucleotides match TRBD1. This CDR3 is built from 16 residues. Germline CDR1 is MGHRA and CDR2 is YSYEKL. The junction had 6 bases not matched to a gene; V was cut back by 2 bases and J by 2 bases. CDR3 loop: CASSQLLGQGNYGYTF. CDR3 bases: TGCGCCAGCAGCCAACTGCTGGGACAGGGAAACTATGGCTACACCTTC.

This clonotype was counted a single time. This chain joins TRBV20-1 and TRBJ2-7; TRBD1 matches at 11 bases. The germline CDR1 and CDR2 sequences are DFQATT and SNEGSKA (reference sequence). Trimming took 7 bases from V and 2 from J; bases not matched to a gene: 4. This CDR3 spans 13 amino acids. In DNA form, the CDR3 reads TGCAGTGGAAAGGGACAGGGGGCCTACGAGCAGTACTTC. It codes for CSGKGQGAYEQYF.

This rearrangement joins TRBV7-8 to TRBJ1-3; D is possibly TRBD1 (6 bases). The CDR3 spans 14 residues. The germline V gene has CDR1 SGHVS and CDR2 FQNEAQ. With 4 bases removed from V and 8 bases from J, the gap between germline ends came to 15 bases. This CDR3 reads CASSYLRGADTIYF. Here the CDR3 DNA reads TGTGCCAGCAGCTACCTTCGGGGGGCTGACACCATATATTTT.

The chain links TRBV20-1 to TRBJ1-4; 7 bases match TRBD1. Germline lookup yields CDR1 DFQATT and CDR2 SNEGSKA (reference sequence). The trim removed 6 bases at V and 3 bases at J, leaving 13 bases unmatched. This CDR3 has 16 residues. CDR3 sequence: CSAPRTGGAANEKLFF. CDR3 bases: TGCAGTGCCCCCAGGACAGGTGGGGCAGCTAATGAAAAACTGTTTTTT.

This chain connects TRBV29-1 to TRBJ1-1, with a tentative D call TRBD1 (6 bases). The CDR3 has 13 amino acids. Trimming removed 8 bases at V and 1 base at J, with 14 bases between. The germline gives CDR1 SQVTM, CDR2 ANQGSEA. CDR3 in amino acids: CSFGQPSNTEAFF. The CDR3, as DNA: TGCAGCTTTGGACAGCCCTCGAACACTGAAGCTTTCTTT.

V is TRBV7-2 and J is TRBJ1-1; D is possibly TRBD1 (6 bases). Germline loops: CDR1 SGHTA, CDR2 FQGNSA. The CDR3 has 16 amino acids. V gave up 1 base and J gave up 3 bases, with 15 bases separating them. The CDR3 here is CASSLEGARGYTEAFF. CDR3 nucleotides: TGTGCCAGCAGCTTAGAAGGAGCAAGGGGGTACACTGAAGCTTTCTTT.

J is TRBJ1-4 and V is TRBV13; D unclear. Germline-derived CDR1 and CDR2 are PRHDT and FYEKMQ (reference sequence). The CDR3 loop spans 12 amino acids. V was clipped by 3 bases and J by 7 bases, with 6 bases between them. In DNA form, the CDR3 reads TGTGCCAGCAGCTTCTCGCGTGAAAAACTGTTTTTT. Translation: CASSFSREKLFF.

The rearrangement uses TRBV18 and TRBJ2-7; 8 bases are a match to TRBD1. The CDR3 is 12 amino acids. In germline, CDR1 is KGHSH, CDR2 LQKENI. The junction had 6 bases not matched to a gene; V was cut back by 7 bases and J by 7 bases. CDR3 in amino acids: CASLGQGEEQYF. CDR3 nucleotide sequence: TGTGCCAGCTTAGGACAGGGTGAAGAGCAGTACTTC. Supplemented by reference TRBV18 and TRBJ2-7, the full variable domain reads NAGVMQNPRHLVRRRGQEARLRCSPMKGHSHVYWYRQLPEEGLKFMVYLQKENIIDESGMPKERFSAEFPKEGPSILRIQQVVRGDSAAYFCASLGQGEEQYFGPGTRLTVT.

V is TRBV10-3 and J is TRBJ1-2; 10 bases align to TRBD1. Germline V lookup: CDR1 ENHRY, CDR2 SYGVKD. The ends lost 4 bases at V and 6 bases at J; junction bases unmatched: 11. The CDR3 totals 16 residues. CDR3 in amino acids: CAISARTGTGDDGYTF. The CDR3 nucleotides read TGTGCCATCAGTGCCCGCACCGGGACAGGGGACGATGGCTACACCTTC.

The V gene is TRBV24-1, the J gene TRBJ2-7; D possibly uses TRBD1 or TRBD2 (5 bases each). The V gene lost 5 bases and the J gene lost 5 bases, with 12 bases spanning the gap. Looked up from germline, CDR1 is KGHDR and CDR2 is SFDVKD. The CDR3 has 13 amino acids. The CDR3 loop reads CATSASRDHEQYF. CDR3 coding DNA: TGTGCCACCAGTGCTAGCAGGGACCACGAGCAGTACTTC.

This clonotype was seen repeatedly, ten times or more. This rearrangement joins TRBV19 to TRBJ1-1; D might be TRBD1 (5 bases). This CDR3 region has 14 residues. V was trimmed by 5 bases and J by 1 base, leaving 11 bases between them. Germline loops: CDR1 LNHDA, CDR2 SQIVND (reference sequence). In DNA form, the CDR3 reads TGTGCCAGTAGTCCGTGGACATCGAACACTGAAGCTTTCTTT. Protein: CASSPWTSNTEAFF.

This rearrangement joins TRBV12-3 or TRBV12-4 to TRBJ2-6; D remains unclear. Trimming removed 4 bases from V and 0 bases from J, with 10 bases in between. This CDR3 contains 16 residues. The DNA for the CDR3 is TGTGCCAGCAGTTGGATGGAAGCCTCTGGGGCCAACGTCCTGACTTTC. Its translation is CASSWMEASGANVLTF.

This clonotype was counted a few times. V usage is TRBV6-6 and J usage is TRBJ1-4; D gene uncertain. This CDR3 is 13 amino acids long. The ends were cut back, 2 bases at V and 5 bases at J, with 6 bases in the middle. Per the germline V gene, CDR1 is MNHNY and CDR2 is SVGAGI (reference sequence). The CDR3 reads CASSYVGNEKLFF. CDR3 sequence (DNA): TGTGCCAGCAGTTACGTCGGCAATGAAAAACTGTTTTTT.

This clonotype was observed at least ten times. The chain couples TRBV20-1 to TRBJ2-7; D unresolved. The CDR3 has 11 amino acids. Germline V gene sequence: CDR1 DFQATT, CDR2 SNEGSKA (reference sequence). The V end lost 5 bases, the J end lost 0 bases, and 5 bases lay between the germline ends. The CDR3 loop is CSALNSYEQYF. The CDR3 DNA follows: TGCAGTGCTCTTAACTCCTACGAGCAGTACTTC.

This clonotype was counted many times. The genes are TRBV20-1 and TRBJ1-6; D call uncertain. V was trimmed by 2 bases and J by 9 bases, leaving 17 bases between them. Germline V gene data show CDR1 as DFQATT and CDR2 as SNEGSKA (reference sequence). The CDR3 runs to 15 residues. As DNA, the CDR3 is TGCAGTGCTAGATCCCGGATCGGTTCCAGTTCACCCCTCCACTTT. Protein: CSARSRIGSSSPLHF.

This clonotype was counted a few times. The rearrangement uses TRBV10-2 and TRBJ2-6; 10 positions agree with TRBD1. With 3 bases clipped from V and 4 bases from J, the junction kept 6 bases outside the gene matches. The CDR3 sequence is 17 residues long. CDR1 and CDR2 from the germline V gene are WSHSY and SAAADI. The CDR3 nucleotides read TGCGCCAGCAGTGATTGGACAGGGGGTTTGGGGGCCAACGTCCTGACTTTC. Encoded protein: CASSDWTGGLGANVLTF.

The chain links TRBV20-1 to TRBJ2-5, with TRBD1 as a possible D gene (6 bases). The CDR3 extends over 14 amino acids. Trimming stripped 3 bases from V and 9 bases from J, with 20 bases between. Germline CDR1 reads DFQATT; CDR2 reads SNEGSKA (reference sequence). The CDR3 here is CSARDSYSNQPQYF. In DNA, the CDR3 is TGCAGTGCTAGGGACAGTTATAGCAATCAGCCCCAGTACTTC.